These 16 T cell receptor beta chains came from one sample sequenced in a study of cytomegalovirus exposure and HLA in healthy donors. PCR involved 60 Vbeta and 13 Jbeta primers. Using immunoSEQ multiplex PCR, the repertoire was profiled, and TCRdb retains in-frame clones only, with some absent. This sample has roughly 150,000 clones, with roughly 65% found just once. Sequencing was carried out using PBMCs. The origin of the receptors is a man in his 60s in good health and CMV-seronegative.

The chain links TRBV7-9 to TRBJ1-1; D call uncertain. Germline assignment: CDR1 SEHNR and CDR2 FQNEAQ (reference sequence). The length of the CDR3 is 12 residues. V was cut by 2 bases and J by 8 bases, with 9 bases left in between. CDR3 bases: TGTGCCAGCAGCTTACCGGGTGACGAAGCTTTCTTT. The encoded protein is CASSLPGDEAFF.

The CDR3 region has the DNA TGTGCCAGCAGCCCCACGGGGGACCACACTGAAGCTTTCTTT. Translating gives CASSPTGDHTEAFF. This sequence joins TRBV9 and TRBJ1-1; possibly TRBD1 for D (5 bases). The germline V and J ends were trimmed by 4 bases and 3 bases, with 13 bases remaining between them. Germline V lookup: CDR1 SGDLS, CDR2 YYNGEE. The CDR3 contains 14 residues.

V and J are TRBV2 and TRBJ2-5; D is possibly TRBD2 (5 bases). Germline assignment: CDR1 SNHLY and CDR2 FYNNEI. V shed 0 bases and J shed 4 bases, with 12 bases lying between them. This CDR3 is built from 15 residues. The CDR3, as DNA: TGTGCCAGCAGTGAAGCAGAAGCGGCGGGAGAGACCCAGTACTTC. Its translation: CASSEAEAAGETQYF.

This chain joins TRBV30 and TRBJ2-5, with D tentatively TRBD1 (7 bases). This CDR3 is 12 amino acids long. V was cut by 1 base and J by 12 bases, with 15 bases left in between. Per the germline V gene, CDR1 is GTSNPN and CDR2 is SVGIG (reference sequence). This chain's CDR3 is CAWSGSQGGKYF. The CDR3 DNA is TGTGCCTGGAGTGGCAGCCAGGGGGGAAAGTACTTC.

CDR3 sequence: CASSLNPGQGSEKLFF. In DNA, the CDR3 is TGTGCCAGCAGCTTGAACCCGGGACAGGGGTCTGAAAAACTGTTTTTT. The J gene is TRBJ1-4, the V gene TRBV5-4, with 10 bases aligning to TRBD1. After removal of 1 base from V and 7 bases from J, the junction contained 7 bases not matched to a gene. The germline V gene encodes CDR1 SGHNT and CDR2 YYREEE (reference sequence). CDR3 length: 16 residues.

The chain joins TRBV5-5 to TRBJ1-1, with D maybe TRBD1 (5 bases). V lost 4 bases and J 1 base, leaving 11 bases between the germline ends. CDR1 is SGHKS and CDR2 is YYEKEE in the germline V gene (reference sequence). CDR3 length: 14 residues. The DNA for the CDR3 is TGTGCCAGCAGCCTTGGGGGGAAGAACACTGAAGCTTTCTTT. Translated: CASSLGGKNTEAFF.

This clone showed up just a few times. The V call is TRBV6-1, the J call TRBJ1-5; a possible D gene is TRBD1 (6 bases). Germline CDR1 is MNHNS and CDR2 is SASEGT. CDR3 length: 14 residues. V lost 3 bases, J lost 4 bases, and 10 bases lay in between. This CDR3 is CASSEATGNQPQHF. The CDR3, as DNA: TGTGCCAGCAGTGAGGCAACAGGGAATCAGCCCCAGCATTTT.

This clone was recorded once. This sequence joins TRBV29-1 and TRBJ2-5, with TRBD1 matching 9 bases. This CDR3 has 13 residues. Looked up from germline, CDR1 is SQVTM and CDR2 is ANQGSEA. Trimming at V came to 3 bases and at J to 5 bases, leaving 4 bases not matched to a gene. DNA of the CDR3: TGCAGCGTTGAGTTTGGACAGGGGGAGACCCAGTACTTC. Its translation is CSVEFGQGETQYF. Full variable domain (remainder filled in from reference TRBV29-1 and TRBJ2-5): SAVISQKPSRDICQRGTSLTIQCQVDSQVTMMFWYRQQPGQSLTLIATANQGSEATYESGFVIDKFPISRPNLTFSTLTVSNMSPEDSSIYLCSVEFGQGETQYFGPGTRLLVL.

The chain recombines TRBV5-4 with TRBJ2-2, with unresolved D. Deletions cut 2 bases from V and 1 base from J, with 6 bases between. CDR3 length: 14 residues. Germline V lookup: CDR1 SGHNT, CDR2 YYREEE (reference sequence). The CDR3 bases are TGTGCCAGCAGCTTTGTCGGGAACACCGGGGAGCTGTTTTTT. This translates into CASSFVGNTGELFF. The entire variable domain, with the rest obtained from reference TRBV5-4 and TRBJ2-2, is as follows: ETGVTQSPTHLIKTRGQQVTLRCSSQSGHNTVSWYQQALGQGPQFIFQYYREEENGRGNFPPRFSGLQFPNYSSELNVNALELDDSALYLCASSFVGNTGELFFGEGSRLTVL.

This clone was recorded a few times. The V call is TRBV19, the J call TRBJ2-7; 12 nucleotides match TRBD2. With V trimmed by 5 bases and J by 4 bases, 6 bases remained unmatched. Germline V lookup: CDR1 LNHDA, CDR2 SQIVND (reference sequence). CDR3 length equals 15 residues. As DNA, the CDR3 is TGTGCCAGTAGTGCCCCAACTAGCGGGAGGTACGAGCAGTACTTC. Its translation: CASSAPTSGRYEQYF.

The gene calls are TRBV25-1 and TRBJ2-7; 7 positions agree with TRBD1. The ends lost 6 bases at V and 3 bases at J; junction bases unmatched: 2. The CDR3 is made up of 12 amino acids. CDR1 MGHDK and CDR2 SYGVNS come from the germline V gene. CDR3 nucleotide sequence: TGTGCCAGCAGGGGACAGCTCTACGAGCAGTACTTC. Translation: CASRGQLYEQYF.

The chain is built from TRBV5-1 and TRBJ2-5; D remains unclear. This CDR3 is built from 12 residues. Germline lookup yields CDR1 SGHRS and CDR2 YFSETQ. Trimming shortened V by 0 bases and J by 5 bases, and 5 bases separated the two germline ends. The CDR3 coding sequence is TGCGCCAGCAGCTTGGATCGGGAGACCCAGTACTTC. Translated, it gives CASSLDRETQYF. Based on the CDR3 plus reference TRBV5-1 and TRBJ2-5, the full variable domain is KAGVTQTPRYLIKTRGQQVTLSCSPISGHRSVSWYQQTPGQGLQFLFEYFSETQRNKGNFPGRFSGRQFSNSRSEMNVSTLELGDSALYLCASSLDRETQYFGPGTRLLVL.

For this clone: The junction shows a germline mismatch at one end, possibly a read error. CDR3 in amino acids: CASSAPVGQGQYYGYPF. The CDR3 DNA follows: TGTGCCAGCAGTGCACCCGTGGGACAGGGGCAATACTATGGCTACCCCTTC. J is TRBJ1-2 and V is TRBV6-1; TRBD1 matches 10 bases. The CDR3 length is 17 residues. Germline values: CDR1 MNHNS, CDR2 SASEGT.

This clone has only a few counts. One end of the junction is discordant with germline, which a read error may explain. CDR3 protein: CASSLSLASYNEQFF. DNA of the CDR3: TGTGCTAGCAGCTTAAGCCTCGCGTCCTACAATGAGCAGTTCTTC. V and J are TRBV7-7 and TRBJ2-1, with D hard to call. This CDR3 is 15 amino acids long. The V gene's germline CDR1 is SSHAT and CDR2 FNYEAQ (reference sequence).

In its sample, this clone was seen a few times. V gene TRBV12-5 combines with J gene TRBJ2-1; D gene unclear. The CDR3 is made up of 12 amino acids. The germline V gene encodes CDR1 LGHNT and CDR2 FRNRAP. The germline V and J ends were trimmed by 3 bases and 7 bases, with 7 bases remaining between them. The CDR3 coding sequence is TGTGCTAGTGGTTTAACCGGGAATGAGCAGTTCTTC. Amino acid sequence: CASGLTGNEQFF.

The chain recombines TRBV28 with TRBJ2-6, with D uncertain. This CDR3 has 12 residues. Trimming removed 8 bases at V and 4 bases at J, with 6 bases between. Germline V gene sequence: CDR1 MDHEN, CDR2 SYDVKM. The CDR3 reads CASRPGANVLTF. CDR3 DNA: TGTGCCAGCCGTCCGGGGGCCAACGTCCTGACTTTC. Complete variable domain (other parts from reference TRBV28 and TRBJ2-6): DVKVTQSSRYLVKRTGEKVFLECVQDMDHENMFWYRQDPGLGLRLIYFSYDVKMKEKGDIPEGYSVSREKKERFSLILESASTNQTSMYLCASRPGANVLTFGAGSRLTVL.